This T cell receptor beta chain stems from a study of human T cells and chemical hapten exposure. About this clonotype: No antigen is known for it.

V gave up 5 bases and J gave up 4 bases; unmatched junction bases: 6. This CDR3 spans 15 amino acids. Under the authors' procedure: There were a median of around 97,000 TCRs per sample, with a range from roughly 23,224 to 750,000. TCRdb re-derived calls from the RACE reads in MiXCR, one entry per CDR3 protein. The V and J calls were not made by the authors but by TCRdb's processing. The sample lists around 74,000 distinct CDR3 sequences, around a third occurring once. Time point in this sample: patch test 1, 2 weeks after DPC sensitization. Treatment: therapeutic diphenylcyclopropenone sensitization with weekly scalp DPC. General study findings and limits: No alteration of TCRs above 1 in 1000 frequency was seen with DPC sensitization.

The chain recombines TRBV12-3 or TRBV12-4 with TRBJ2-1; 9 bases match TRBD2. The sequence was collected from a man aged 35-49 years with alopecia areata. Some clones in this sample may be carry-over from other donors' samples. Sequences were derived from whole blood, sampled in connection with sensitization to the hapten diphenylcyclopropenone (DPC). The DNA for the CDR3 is TGTGCCAGCAGTCCCGGGACTAGCCTTTACAATGAGCAGTTCTTC. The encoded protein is CASSPGTSLYNEQFF.